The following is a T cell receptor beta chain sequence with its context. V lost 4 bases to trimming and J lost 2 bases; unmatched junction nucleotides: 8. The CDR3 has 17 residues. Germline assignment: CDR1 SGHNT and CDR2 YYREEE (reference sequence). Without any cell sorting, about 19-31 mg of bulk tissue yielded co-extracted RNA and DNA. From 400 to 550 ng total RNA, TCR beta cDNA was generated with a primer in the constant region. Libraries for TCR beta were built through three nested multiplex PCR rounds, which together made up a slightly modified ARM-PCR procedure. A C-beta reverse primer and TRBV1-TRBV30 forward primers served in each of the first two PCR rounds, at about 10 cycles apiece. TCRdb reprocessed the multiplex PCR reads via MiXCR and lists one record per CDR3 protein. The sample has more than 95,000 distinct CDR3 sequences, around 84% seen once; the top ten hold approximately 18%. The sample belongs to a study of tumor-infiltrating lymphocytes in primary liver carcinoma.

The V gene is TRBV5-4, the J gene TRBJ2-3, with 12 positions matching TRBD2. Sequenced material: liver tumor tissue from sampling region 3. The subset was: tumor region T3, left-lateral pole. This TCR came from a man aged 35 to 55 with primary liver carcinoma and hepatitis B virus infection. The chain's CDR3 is CASSAGTSGLSTDTQYF. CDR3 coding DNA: TGTGCCAGCAGCGCAGGGACTAGCGGGCTGTCCACAGATACGCAGTATTTT.